This record covers a single T cell receptor beta chain. V lost 6 bases and J lost 7, with 16 bases in between. Per the germline V gene, CDR1 is MGHRA and CDR2 is YSYEKL. The CDR3 sequence is 13 residues long. These data come from a study of blood T cell repertoires in COVID-19. Study-level background: COVID-19 samples, acute and convalescent, were from the United States, Italy and Spain.

Method: immunoSEQ multiplex PCR; TCRdb's copy keeps in-frame clones and lacks some. This sample yields approximately 220,000 clones, of which 80% to 85% are seen a single time; roughly 5.3% belongs to the top ten. The rearrangement links TRBV4-1 to TRBJ2-7, with D perhaps TRBD2 (5 bases). This TCR was recovered from a woman aged 55-69 years who had recovered from COVID-19. The sample consisted of peripheral blood. This CDR3 reads CASSRDLSGEQYF. The CDR3 DNA reads as TGCGCCAGCAGTAGGGATTTATCGGGGGAGCAGTACTTC.